The clone carrying this TCR beta chain has ten or more counts. Its specificity is unknown. Genomic DNA served as template for TCR beta VDJ and CDR3 profiling. Via MiXCR, TCRdb re-called the reads, giving one row per CDR3 protein. The sample lists 150,000 to 180,000 distinct CDR3 sequences; 40% to 65% were seen once. The CDR3 consists of 14 residues. CDR1 LGHNA and CDR2 YSLEER come from the germline V gene. With 4 bases removed from V and 3 bases from J, the gap between germline ends came to 13 bases. The sample is drawn from a study of CD8+CD57+ T cells in acquired aplastic anemia. Study-wide background: DNA recovered from sorted CD4+ and CD8+ cells had a mean of approximately 3.4 ug.

By flow cytometry, patients selected for sequencing had shown an expansion of CD8+CD57+ cells. A severe acquired aplastic anemia diagnosis applied to all patients. General study points: The study identified twenty-nine CD8+ CDR3 sequences shared by patients and controls.

This sequence joins TRBV4-3 and TRBJ2-7, with no clear D. This TCR came from a human donor with aplastic anemia. Source material: sorted CD4+, CD8+, or CD8+CD57+ T cells (not recorded which) from PBMCs. CDR3: CASSPGAGNYEQYF. In nucleotides, the CDR3 is TGCGCCAGCAGCCCGGGCGCAGGTAACTACGAGCAGTACTTC.